This TCR beta chain was captured by sequencing in a study of T cells in localized non-small cell lung cancer. TCRdb keeps only in-frame clones here, not all; method: immunoSEQ multiplex PCR. This repertoire shows 60,000 to 65,000 clones, 85% to 90% found once; its top ten account for almost 2%. V was shortened by 0 bases and J by 2 bases, with 14 bases between the two germline ends. Germline V gives CDR1 GTSNPN, CDR2 SVGIG (reference sequence). The CDR3 runs to 16 residues. Whole-study results and caveats: Detection in adjacent lung was observed for a median around 55 of the top 100 tumor clones. Longer overall survival was linked to higher blood T cell density. The highest T cell clonality was in uninvolved adjacent lung, above tumor.

Remarks on this clone: No antigen is known for it.

Sample: peripheral blood, taken before any cancer treatment. The rearrangement joins TRBV30 to TRBJ1-5; D remains ambiguous. The TCR was taken from a woman aged 40-69 years with stage I lung adenocarcinoma. The CDR3 spells CAWSVKALPGNQPQHF. In DNA form, the CDR3 reads TGTGCCTGGAGTGTAAAGGCACTCCCTGGCAATCAGCCCCAGCATTTT. The full variable domain, completed using reference TRBV30 and TRBJ1-5, is SQTIHQWPATLVQPVGSPLSLECTVEGTSNPNLYWYRQAAGRGLQLLFYSVGIGQISSEVPQNLSASRPQDRQFILSSKKLLLSDSGFYLCAWSVKALPGNQPQHFGDGTRLSIL.